This T cell receptor (beta chain) was identified during a study of blood T cells in healthy people across ages (dated by TCRdb to between 2014 and 2017). With regard to the full study: Template switching captured roughly one uniquely barcoded TCR beta cDNA molecule per two T cells in model experiments. The study analyzed two additional independent replicas of 1 million unique cDNA reads from the same blood draw for two donors, one aged 18 to 29 and one aged 80 or older. Age-related changes in TCR beta repertoire diversity were measured in the study by deep sequencing normalized with unique cDNA molecular identifiers. The donors were split into four age groups: young (average 16 years), middle-aged (39), aged (over 55) and long-lived (over 75). To avoid experimental bias, donors of different ages were randomly spread across the sequencing lanes. The full study reports these points: Observed TCR beta diversity correlated strongly with the percentage of naive T cells measured by flow cytometry. Estimates of total diversity from one million sequenced T cells were regarded as lower bounds and underestimates. Compared with the aged group, the long-lived group had more naive CD4+ T cells, fewer expanded clones and increased TCR diversity, a pattern suggesting age selection. The CMV infection status of donors was not known, potentially confounding age-related changes in expanded clonotypes. Observed TCR beta diversity per million T cells fell roughly linearly with age, and a significant reduction was already apparent by age approximately 40. Conclusive comparison of naive and antigen-experienced compartments was prevented by the profiling of bulk unsorted PBMCs.

Donors were a few dozen systemically healthy Caucasian individuals from Russia aged 6 to 90 years. Each donor gave ten milliliters of peripheral blood, collected into EDTA-treated Vacutainer tubes. Ficoll-Paque density-gradient centrifugation was used to isolate PBMCs, with at least 6 million obtained per sample. Trizol reagent was used to extract total RNA from the PBMCs, yielding at least 5 micrograms per sample. The percentages of naive CD45RAhigh/CD27high T cells were determined by flow cytometry on a PBMC aliquot from every donor. This clonotype has a handful of counts. Its antigen has not been determined. No base qualities exist here, and no much larger clone lies one base off it. Its CDR3 holds 15 amino acids, cysteine through phenylalanine. Here the CDR3 DNA is all that survives: 45 bases in frame from base 1. The library relied on 5' RACE. The second PCR ran for about 7 to 11 cycles and used a J-beta primer mix along with a sample-barcoded 5' primer. Each TCR beta cDNA molecule received a unique molecular identifier from a template-switch 5' adaptor carrying 12 random nucleotides. At least 2.5 million CDR3-containing paired-end reads were obtained from each sample. First-strand cDNA synthesis was performed from all RNA using the Mint cDNA synthesis kit, with priming by a TRBC-specific oligonucleotide. Following uracil-DNA glycosylase treatment, all cDNA underwent a first 18-cycle PCR with the universal primers M1SS and BC2_uni_R. The source study handled its data this way. Normalization of each sample was performed by random selection of 1 million high-quality reads, each carrying a distinct molecular identifier. Reads with shared molecular identifiers were discarded instead of being binned into consensus sequences. MiTCR, set to a Q25 quality threshold and the strictest error-elimination algorithm, was used for CDR3 identification, clonotype clustering and error correction. A nonparametric unseen species model with Euler transformation was used to estimate a lower bound on total TCR beta diversity. TCRdb itself trimmed the public reads at Q25 with fastp, ran MiXCR and retained productive beta chains. CDR3 protein sequences are deduplicated, and each keeps its most common genes and DNA. The V and J calls were not made by the authors but by TCRdb's processing. A total of around 1,900,000 distinct CDR3 sequences appear in this sample, 39% of them only once. Of the sample, more than 20% is held by the ten largest clones.

The sequence links TRBV21-1 to TRBJ2-7; the table gives TRBD1 as D, unverified against the DNA. TRBV21-1 corresponds to a pseudogene. The sequenced sample consisted of blood. This receptor was obtained from a human donor in good health. The CDR3 has the sequence CASSKGRRGTYEQYF. The base sequence is TGTGCCAGCAGCAAGGGGAGACGGGGGACCTACGAGCAGTACTTC.